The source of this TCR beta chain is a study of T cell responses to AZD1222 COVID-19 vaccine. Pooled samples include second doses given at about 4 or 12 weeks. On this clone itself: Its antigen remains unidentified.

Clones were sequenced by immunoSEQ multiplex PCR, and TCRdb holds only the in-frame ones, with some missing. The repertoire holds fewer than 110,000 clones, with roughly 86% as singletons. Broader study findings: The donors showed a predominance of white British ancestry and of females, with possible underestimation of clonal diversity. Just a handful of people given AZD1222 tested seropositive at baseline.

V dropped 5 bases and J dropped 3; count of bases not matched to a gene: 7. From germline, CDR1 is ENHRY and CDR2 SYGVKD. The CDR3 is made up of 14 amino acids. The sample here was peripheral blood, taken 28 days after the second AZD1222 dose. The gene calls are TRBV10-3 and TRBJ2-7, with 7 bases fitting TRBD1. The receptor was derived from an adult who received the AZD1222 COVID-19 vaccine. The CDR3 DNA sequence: TGTGCCATCAGTCCCCAGGGGACAGACTACGAGCAGTACTTC. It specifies CAISPQGTDYEQYF.